This TCR beta chain was observed in a study of naive and memory T cell subsets (dated by TCRdb to about 2017). With regard to the full study: The figure summarizing these samples reported some ten blood donors, 7 tuberculin skin test biopsies and 3 saline control biopsies. PCR2 was typically run as a SYBR Green qPCR and stopped at a set threshold, although low-input samples could use end-point PCR of about 6 cycles instead.

A robust, sensitive protocol for the amplification, sequencing and analysis of TCRs was described in the study, in which 3' ligation of a UMI-containing oligonucleotide to TCR cDNA was used. For whole blood analysis, more than 2 ml of peripheral blood was drawn from adult healthy volunteers into Tempus tubes, and RNA was extracted according to the manufacturer's instructions. Before reverse transcription, total RNA that had not been cell sorted was treated with RQ1 DNase, with a target input of about 1 to 1000 ng. Libraries were prepared from skin biopsies and whole blood to test how robust the pipeline was in samples where T cells are a minority population. The junction shows trimming of 3 bases on V and 3 bases on J, and the gene matches do not reach 12 bases of it. Inclusive of the bounding cysteine and phenylalanine, the CDR3 is 18 residues long. Just CDR3 DNA is preserved here, 54 bases in frame from base 1. The germline V gene gives CDR1 as SNHLY and CDR2 as FYNNEI.

Many counts were recorded for this clonotype. Its recognized antigen is unknown. Per-base quality was not reported, and no clone a single base away is much larger than it. The library came from 5' RACE. Four rounds of PCR, run with the SP2 primer together with nested alpha and beta constant region primers, were used to amplify the ligated cDNA. For the blood and skin samples, TCR RNA was reverse transcribed with SuperScript IV using primers for the alpha and beta constant regions. An oligonucleotide carrying the Illumina SP2 primer and a UMI was ligated to the 3' end of the cDNA by means of T4 RNA ligase 1. To prevent hairpin formation, the 12-nucleotide UMI was made up of two random hexamers with an eight-base spacer between them. From the second PCR onward, the TCR alpha and beta chain libraries were handled separately, and dual indexing was used for multiplexing. After pooling, the indexed libraries were analyzed by capillary electrophoresis and sequenced on either an Illumina MiSeq or NextSeq. To boost base diversity and improve cluster recognition, PhiX DNA at roughly 4.5-8% was spiked into the libraries. The published analysis was carried out like this. Demultiplexor extracted UMIs from read 2, combined them with read 1 TCR sequence, and split reads by sample indices. Decombinator identified V and J genes and V-J junctions, assigning each TCR a five-part identifier including V and J deletions. Collapsinator used UMIs to correct sequencing errors and PCR amplification heterogeneity, yielding UMI-based abundance per TCR. CDR3Translator converted identifiers to nucleotide sequence, translated to amino acids, and extracted CDR3 regions using terminal motifs. After normalization to the amount of input RNA, error-corrected alpha and beta TCR counts from blood and skin were compared. The raw public data were reprocessed by TCRdb itself: fastp quality trimming at Q25, MiXCR clonotype calling, in-frame beta chains only. Entries are consolidated by CDR3 protein sequence, retaining the most common genes and DNA. None of the V and J calls come from the authors' own analysis; TCRdb made them. For this sample the table gives 50,000 or so distinct CDR3 sequences, of which about 7.2% were detected only once. Of the sample, 9% to 10% is held by the ten largest clones.

General study outcomes and caveats: The RNA-based method was acknowledged to be potentially sensitive to changes in TCR transcripts with T cell activation and differentiation.

The rearrangement joined TRBV2 to TRBJ2-2; 8 middle bases align to TRBD1. The TCR sequence derives from a male donor in good health. The nucleotide sequence reads as follows: TGTGCCAGCAGTGACTCTGCAGGGGGCGAATCTCACACCGGGGAGCTGTTTTTT. This is translated as CASSDSAGGESHTGELFF.